The clone carrying this TCR beta chain was picked up a small number of times. Trimming left V 5 bases short and J 0 bases short, with 11 bases between. Germline values: CDR1 SGHVS, CDR2 FNYEAQ. This CDR3 spans 15 amino acids. Assay: immunoSEQ multiplex PCR; the TCRdb copy retains only in-frame clones and omits some. The data contain roughly 130,000 clones, around 89% of them seen just once; the ten biggest clones take up approximately 7%. This entry comes from a study of radiotherapy plus CTLA-4 blockade in lung cancer. The V and J genes are TRBV7-6 and TRBJ1-3; perhaps TRBD1 as D (5 bases). The sequence was obtained from a human donor with non-small cell lung cancer that progressed on radiotherapy plus ipilimumab. The starting material was peripheral blood, obtained from a patient treated with radiotherapy plus ipilimumab. In DNA, the CDR3 is TGTGCCAGCAGCCCGGGACCGAACTCTGGAAACACCATATATTTT. It translates to CASSPGPNSGNTIYF.